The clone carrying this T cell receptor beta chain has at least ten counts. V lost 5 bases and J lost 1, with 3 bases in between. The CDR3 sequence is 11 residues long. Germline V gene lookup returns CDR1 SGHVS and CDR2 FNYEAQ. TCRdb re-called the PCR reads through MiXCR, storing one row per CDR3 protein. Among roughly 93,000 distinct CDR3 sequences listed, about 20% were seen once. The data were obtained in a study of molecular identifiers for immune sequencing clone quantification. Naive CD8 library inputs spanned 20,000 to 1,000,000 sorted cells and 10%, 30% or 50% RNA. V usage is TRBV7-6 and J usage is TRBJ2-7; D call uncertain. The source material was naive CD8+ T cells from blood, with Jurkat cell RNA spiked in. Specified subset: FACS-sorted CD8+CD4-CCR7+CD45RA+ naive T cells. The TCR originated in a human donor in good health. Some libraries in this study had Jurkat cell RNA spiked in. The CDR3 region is CASSESYEQYF. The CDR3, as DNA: TGTGCCAGCAGCGAGTCCTACGAGCAGTACTTC. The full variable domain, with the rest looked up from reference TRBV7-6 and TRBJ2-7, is GAGVSQSPRYKVTKRGQDVALRCDPISGHVSLYWYRQALGQGPEFLTYFNYEAQQDKSGLPNDRFSAERPEGSISTLTIQRTEQRDSAMYRCASSESYEQYFGPGTRLTVT.